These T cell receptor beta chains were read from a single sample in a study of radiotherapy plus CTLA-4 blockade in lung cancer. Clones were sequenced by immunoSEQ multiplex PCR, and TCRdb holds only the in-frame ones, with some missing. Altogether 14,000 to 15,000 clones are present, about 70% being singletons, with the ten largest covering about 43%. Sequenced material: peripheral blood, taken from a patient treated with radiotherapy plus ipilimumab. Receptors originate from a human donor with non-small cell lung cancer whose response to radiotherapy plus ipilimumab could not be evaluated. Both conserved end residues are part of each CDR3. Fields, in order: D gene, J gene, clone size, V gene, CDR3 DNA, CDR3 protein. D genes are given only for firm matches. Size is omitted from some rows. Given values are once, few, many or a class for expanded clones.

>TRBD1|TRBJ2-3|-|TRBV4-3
TGCGCCAGCAGCCAACTCAGGGGGACGGAAGATACGCAGTATTTT
CASSQLRGTEDTQYF
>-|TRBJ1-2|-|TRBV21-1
TGTGCCAGCAGCAAAGCGGCAGGGACAGAGTTCTATGGCTACACCTTC
CASSKAAGTEFYGYTF
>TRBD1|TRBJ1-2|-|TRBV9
TGTGCCAGCAGCGGATCACAGGGGATCAATGGCTACACCTTC
CASSGSQGINGYTF
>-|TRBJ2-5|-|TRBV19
TGTGCCAGCGGACAGCAGTACCAAGAGACCCAGTACTTC
CASGQQYQETQYF
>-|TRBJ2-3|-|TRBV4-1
TGCGCCAGCACCCTAGGGGCGGGGTGGGAGACGCAGTATTTT
CASTLGAGWETQYF
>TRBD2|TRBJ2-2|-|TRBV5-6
TGTGCCAGCAGCCCGGGACTAGCGAACACCGGGGAGCTGTTTTTT
CASSPGLANTGELFF
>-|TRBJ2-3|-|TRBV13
TGTGCCAGCACCCCTCAGTCGGAGGGGGGGCTCACAGATACGCAGTATTTT
CASTPQSEGGLTDTQYF
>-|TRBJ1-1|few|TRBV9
TGTGCCAGCAGCGTAGGGCCTCATACTGAAGCTTTCTTT
CASSVGPHTEAFF
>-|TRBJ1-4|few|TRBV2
TGTGCCAGCAGCTTTAATGAAAAACTGTTTTTT
CASSFNEKLFF
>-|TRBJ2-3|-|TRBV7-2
TGTGCCAGCACGGGGGGCAGCACAGATACGCAGTATTTT
CASTGGSTDTQYF
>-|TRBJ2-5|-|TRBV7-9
TGTGCCAGCAGCCGACAGGACATGCAAGAGACCCAGTACTTC
CASSRQDMQETQYF
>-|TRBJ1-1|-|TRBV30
TGTGCCTGGAGTAAGACACTCAACACTGAAGCTTTCTTT
CAWSKTLNTEAFF
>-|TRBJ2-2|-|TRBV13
TGTGCCAGCAGCTTAGGCGGGGGGCTGAACACCGGGGAGCTGTTTTTT
CASSLGGGLNTGELFF
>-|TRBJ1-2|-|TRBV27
TGTGCCAGCAGTTTATCCACCCAGGGTAACTATGGCTACACCTTC
CASSLSTQGNYGYTF
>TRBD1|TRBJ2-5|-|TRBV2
TGTGCCAGCAGTGAAGTAGGACAGGGGGCAGGAGAGACCCAGTACTTC
CASSEVGQGAGETQYF
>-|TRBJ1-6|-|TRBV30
TGTGCCTGGAGTGTGAGCTCCTATAATTCCCCCCTCCACTTT
CAWSVSSYNSPLHF
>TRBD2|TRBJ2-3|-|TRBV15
TGTGCCACCTCCCTTCTAGCGGGGACAGATACGCAGTATTTT
CATSLLAGTDTQYF
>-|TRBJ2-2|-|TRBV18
TGTGCCAGCTCGTCGGGATCGAACACCGGGGAGCTGTTTTTT
CASSSGSNTGELFF
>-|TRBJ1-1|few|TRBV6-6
TGTGCCAGCACTACCGGGGGGGGCCGAGCTGAAGCTTTCTTT
CASTTGGGRAEAFF
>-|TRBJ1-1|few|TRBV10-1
TGCGCCAGCAGTGAATCCAGGAACACTGAAGCTTTCTTT
CASSESRNTEAFF
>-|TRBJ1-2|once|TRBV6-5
TGTGCCAGCAGTCGCTCATTGCAGGGGAGCTATGGCTACACCTTC
CASSRSLQGSYGYTF
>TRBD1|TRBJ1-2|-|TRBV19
TGTGCCAGTCCCAAACCCCCGCGGGACAGCTATGGCTACACCTTC
CASPKPPRDSYGYTF
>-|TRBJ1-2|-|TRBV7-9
TGTGCCAGCAGCTTAGACGGCTATGGCTACACCTTC
CASSLDGYGYTF
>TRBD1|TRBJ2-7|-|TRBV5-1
TGCGCCAGCAGCCCCCGGGACAGAACCTACGAGCAGTACTTC
CASSPRDRTYEQYF
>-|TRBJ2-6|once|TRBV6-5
TGTGCCAGCAGTTCCCGGTGGGGGGCTGGGGCCAACGTCCTGACTTTC
CASSSRWGAGANVLTF
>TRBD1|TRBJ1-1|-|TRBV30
TGTGCCTGGAGTCCGGCGACAGGGCACACTGAAGCTTTCTTT
CAWSPATGHTEAFF
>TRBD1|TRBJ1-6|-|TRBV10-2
TGCGCCAGCAGTGAGCCCGCCTGGACAGGGGACTCACCCCTCCACTTT
CASSEPAWTGDSPLHF
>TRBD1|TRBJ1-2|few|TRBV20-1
TGCAGTGCTAGCTTACAGGGGGGCTACACCTTC
CSASLQGGYTF
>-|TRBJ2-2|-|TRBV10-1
TGCGCCAGCAGCGCGGGGACGGCCGGGGAGCTGTTTTTT
CASSAGTAGELFF
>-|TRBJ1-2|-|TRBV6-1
TGTGCCAGCAGTTCCCCCAGGGCCTATGGCTACACCTTC
CASSSPRAYGYTF
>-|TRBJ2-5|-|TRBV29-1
TGCAGCGTTGAGCACATAGAGACCCAGTACTTC
CSVEHIETQYF
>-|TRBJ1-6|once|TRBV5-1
TGCGCCAGCGGGGACACCCGGGATAATTCACCCCTCCACTTT
CASGDTRDNSPLHF
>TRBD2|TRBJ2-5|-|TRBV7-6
TGTGCCAGCAGCTTAGATCAGGCTGCGATTCGGGGGGGCCTAAAGACCCAGTACTTC
CASSLDQAAIRGGLKTQYF
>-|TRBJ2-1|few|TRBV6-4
TGTGCCAGCAGTGACTCAGCGGGCTCCTACAATGAGCAGTTCTTC
CASSDSAGSYNEQFF
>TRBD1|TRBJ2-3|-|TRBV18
TGTGCCAGCTCTCAAAGGACAGGGGCGAGCACAGATACGCAGTATTTT
CASSQRTGASTDTQYF
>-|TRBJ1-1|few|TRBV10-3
TGTGCCATCAGTGAAGGGGTAAACACTGAAGCTTTCTTT
CAISEGVNTEAFF
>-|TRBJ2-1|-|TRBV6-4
TGTGCCAGCAGTGACTCAGGTGACCCGACTAATGAGCAGTTCTTC
CASSDSGDPTNEQFF
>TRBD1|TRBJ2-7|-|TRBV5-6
TGTGCCAGCAGCTCTACAGGGGAGACCTACGAGCAGTACTTC
CASSSTGETYEQYF
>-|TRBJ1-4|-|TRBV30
TGTGCCTGGAGGGACAGAGCTAATGAAAAACTGTTTTTT
CAWRDRANEKLFF
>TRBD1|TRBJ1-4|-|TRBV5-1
TGCGCCAGCGCTTTAGGACAGGGTGAAAAACTGTTTTTT
CASALGQGEKLFF
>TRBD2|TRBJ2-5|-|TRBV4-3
TGCGCCAGCAGCCAAGGCCTAGCGGGGGGGCGAGAGACCCAGTACTTC
CASSQGLAGGRETQYF
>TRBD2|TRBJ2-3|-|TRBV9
TGTGCCAGCAGCGTAGCCGGGACTAGCGGGGGGGATACGCAGTATTTT
CASSVAGTSGGDTQYF
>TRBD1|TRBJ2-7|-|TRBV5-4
TGTGCCAGCAGCGGCGGGACAGGGGGGTGGGAGCAGTACTTC
CASSGGTGGWEQYF
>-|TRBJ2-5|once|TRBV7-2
TGTGCCAGCACCCCGGACAGACAAGAGACCCAGTACTTC
CASTPDRQETQYF
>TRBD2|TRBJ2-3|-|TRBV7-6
TGTGCCAGCAGCCCGAAGGGACTAGCGGCAGATACGCAGTATTTT
CASSPKGLAADTQYF